Listed below are T cell receptor beta chains from one sample, sequenced in a study of CD8 T cells in Susac syndrome. A single record per CDR3 protein comes from TCRdb applying MiXCR to the immunoSEQ multiplex PCR reads. The sample has 150,000 or so distinct CDR3 sequences; around 94% are singletons. Sequencing was performed on CD4+ T cells from PBMCs. These TCRs come from a human donor in good health. The CDR3 runs from the conserved cysteine through the conserved F or W. Fields, in order: J gene, clone size, D gene, V gene, CDR3 protein, CDR3 DNA. The D gene is left open where the match is weak. Not all rows give a size; the values are once, few, many and, for expanded clones, a class.

>TRBJ2-7|.|.|TRBV27
CASSTGTYSYEQYF
TGTGCCAGCAGTACCGGGACATACTCCTACGAGCAGTACTTC
>TRBJ1-1|.|TRBD1|TRBV29-1
CSVGTGGFEAFF
TGCAGCGTTGGGACAGGGGGCTTTGAAGCTTTCTTT
>TRBJ1-1|.|.|TRBV7-8
CASSLNRRDSEAFF
TGTGCCAGCAGCTTAAATCGCCGAGACAGTGAAGCTTTCTTT
>TRBJ1-5|.|.|TRBV20-1
CSATNGQLNQPQHF
TGCAGTGCTACGAACGGACAGCTCAATCAGCCCCAGCATTTT
>TRBJ1-6|.|.|TRBV12-3/TRBV12-4
CASSEPGELAPLHF
TGTGCCAGCAGTGAGCCAGGGGAACTAGCACCCCTCCACTTT
>TRBJ2-4|once|.|TRBV29-1
CSVGTQGTGFQYF
TGCAGCGTTGGAACGCAGGGGACTGGGTTTCAGTACTTC
>TRBJ2-4|.|.|TRBV28
CASSSPMGGPQNIQYF
TGTGCCAGCAGTTCACCCATGGGGGGACCCCAAAACATTCAGTACTTC
>TRBJ2-1|.|.|TRBV25-1
CASSGAGIRNEQFF
TGTGCCAGCAGTGGGGCAGGGATTCGGAATGAGCAGTTCTTC
>TRBJ2-7|.|.|TRBV4-2
CASSQDRGNYEQYF
TGTGCCAGCAGCCAAGATCGTGGGAACTACGAGCAGTACTTC
>TRBJ2-1|.|.|TRBV4-3
CASSNKLASSYNEQFF
TGCGCCAGCAGCAACAAACTAGCCAGCTCCTACAATGAGCAGTTCTTC
>TRBJ2-5|.|TRBD2|TRBV30
CAWTRGGETQYF
TGTGCCTGGACGCGGGGGGGAGAGACCCAGTACTTC
>TRBJ2-7|.|.|TRBV25-1
CASSVVSSYEQYF
TGTGCCAGCAGTGTGGTCAGTTCCTACGAGCAGTACTTC
>TRBJ2-7|.|.|TRBV12-3/TRBV12-4
CASSLLGLDYEQYF
TGTGCCAGCAGTTTATTGGGATTAGACTACGAGCAGTACTTC
>TRBJ2-7|.|.|TRBV9
CASSVTPGTYEQYF
TGTGCCAGCAGCGTAACTCCAGGGACGTACGAGCAGTACTTC
>TRBJ2-3|.|.|TRBV7-9
CASFPGGSGNTDTQYF
TGTGCCAGCTTCCCTGGGGGGAGCGGAAACACAGATACGCAGTATTTT
>TRBJ2-5|.|TRBD1|TRBV29-1
CSVTRQGPQYF
TGCAGCGTTACGAGACAGGGGCCCCAGTACTTC
>TRBJ1-6|.|.|TRBV6-2/TRBV6-3
CASSYRKALNSPLHF
TGTGCCAGCAGTTACCGAAAGGCCTTGAATTCACCCCTCCACTTT
>TRBJ2-1|once|TRBD2|TRBV6-2/TRBV6-3
CASSYEAGRGYNEQFF
TGTGCCAGCAGTTACGAAGCGGGGAGGGGCTACAATGAGCAGTTCTTC
>TRBJ2-1|once|TRBD2|TRBV30
CAGNGLAGVNEQFF
TGTGCCGGGAACGGGCTAGCGGGGGTAAATGAGCAGTTCTTC
>TRBJ2-1|.|.|TRBV7-9
CASPEAPGSYNEQFF
TGTGCCAGCCCCGAGGCGCCCGGCTCCTACAATGAGCAGTTCTTC
>TRBJ2-3|.|TRBD1|TRBV12-3/TRBV12-4
CASSPGQGLSDTQYF
TGTGCCAGCTCGCCGGGACAGGGTCTTTCAGATACGCAGTATTTT
>TRBJ1-1|.|.|TRBV20-1
CSARTFGPNTEAFF
TGCAGTGCTAGGACTTTCGGACCGAACACTGAAGCTTTCTTT
>TRBJ2-5|.|TRBD2|TRBV29-1
CSVVGGGETQYF
TGCAGCGTTGTGGGGGGGGGAGAGACCCAGTACTTC
>TRBJ1-1|once|.|TRBV4-2
CASSLPLSENTEAFF
TGTGCCAGCAGCCTGCCTCTTAGTGAGAACACTGAAGCTTTCTTT
>TRBJ1-2|.|.|TRBV20-1
CSASSPFAGWENYGYTF
TGCAGTGCCAGTTCCCCCTTTGCCGGGTGGGAGAACTATGGCTACACCTTC
>TRBJ2-3|.|.|TRBV24-1
CATSDSRGGGTDTQYF
TGTGCCACCAGTGATTCCCGAGGGGGGGGCACAGATACGCAGTATTTT
>TRBJ2-1|.|.|TRBV28
CASSLKGTFEQFF
TGTGCCAGCAGTTTAAAAGGGACATTTGAGCAGTTCTTC
>TRBJ2-5|.|.|TRBV5-6
CASSLDETQYF
TGTGCCAGCAGCTTGGACGAGACCCAGTACTTC
>TRBJ2-4|.|.|TRBV20-1
CSASWQGNIQYF
TGCAGTGCTAGTTGGCAGGGGAACATTCAGTACTTC
>TRBJ2-5|.|.|TRBV20-1
CSARGGGETQYF
TGCAGTGCTAGAGGTGGGGGAGAGACCCAGTACTTC
>TRBJ2-2|.|.|TRBV7-2
CASSSPNTGELFF
TGTGCCAGCAGCTCCCCGAACACCGGGGAGCTGTTTTTT
>TRBJ1-5|.|.|TRBV28
CASSFIYSNQPQHF
TGTGCCAGCAGTTTCATTTATAGCAATCAGCCCCAGCATTTT
>TRBJ1-6|.|.|TRBV7-2
CASSLPQTGYNSPLHF
TGTGCCAGCAGCTTACCCCAGACAGGATATAATTCACCCCTCCACTTT
>TRBJ2-5|.|.|TRBV6-2/TRBV6-3
CASSSTGGTEETQYF
TGTGCCAGCAGTTCTACGGGGGGGACAGAAGAGACCCAGTACTTC
>TRBJ1-4|once|.|TRBV2
CASSEIGEKLFF
TGTGCCAGCAGTGAAATTGGGGAAAAACTGTTTTTT
>TRBJ1-3|.|.|TRBV30
CAWNQRNGNTIYF
TGTGCCTGGAATCAGAGAAACGGAAACACCATATATTTT
>TRBJ2-1|once|.|TRBV3-1
CASSQSRAGYNEQFF
TGTGCCAGCAGCCAAAGCAGGGCGGGGTACAATGAGCAGTTCTTC
>TRBJ1-1|.|.|TRBV29-1
CSGRSQNTEAFF
TGCAGCGGGAGATCCCAGAACACTGAAGCTTTCTTT
>TRBJ1-2|.|.|TRBV6-5
CASSDSPYGYTF
TGTGCCAGCAGCGACTCCCCATATGGCTACACCTTC
>TRBJ2-1|.|.|TRBV9
CASSVGGFGNEQFF
TGTGCCAGCAGCGTAGGAGGCTTTGGGAATGAGCAGTTCTTC
>TRBJ2-7|.|.|TRBV27
CASSLNRASREQYF
TGTGCCAGCAGTTTAAACAGAGCCTCACGAGAGCAGTACTTC
>TRBJ2-4|.|TRBD1|TRBV7-3
CASSSGTGNIQYF
TGTGCCAGCAGCTCCGGGACAGGGAACATTCAGTACTTC
>TRBJ1-6|.|.|TRBV10-3
CAISESRAAGGSSPLHF
TGTGCCATCAGTGAGTCGAGGGCTGCCGGGGGCTCTTCACCCCTCCACTTT
>TRBJ2-1|.|TRBD2|TRBV20-1
CSAGPSGKYNEQFF
TGCAGTGCTGGTCCTAGCGGAAAATACAATGAGCAGTTCTTC
>TRBJ1-1|.|.|TRBV3-1
CASSQGGMNTEAFF
TGTGCCAGCAGCCAAGGGGGCATGAACACTGAAGCTTTCTTT
>TRBJ2-3|.|TRBD2|TRBV20-1
CSASGGADTQYF
TGCAGTGCTAGCGGGGGGGCCGATACGCAGTATTTT
>TRBJ1-2|once|TRBD1|TRBV30
CAGQGTRGYTF
TGTGCCGGACAGGGCACGCGCGGCTACACCTTC
>TRBJ2-1|.|.|TRBV24-1
CATSGVGEQFF
TGTGCCACCAGTGGGGTGGGGGAGCAGTTCTTC
>TRBJ1-1|.|.|TRBV18
CASSPRTDTEAFF
TGTGCCAGCTCACCAAGGACAGACACTGAAGCTTTCTTT